This T cell receptor (beta chain) appears in the sequencing data of a study of blood T cell repertoires in COVID-19. Across the study: PBMCs, B-cell-depleted T cells, or T cells were the source of the cDNA or gDNA that made up the material.

The protocol was immunoSEQ multiplex PCR, while the TCRdb copy is restricted to in-frame clones and leaves out a portion. The sample has fewer than 300,000 clones, around 90% seen once; the top ten hold 2.3%. The CDR3 sequence is 15 residues long. The trim removed 6 bases at V and 6 bases at J, leaving 4 bases unmatched. The germline V gene encodes CDR1 MNHEY and CDR2 SVGAGI. The clonotype originates from a woman in her thirties or forties with acute COVID-19. The chain links TRBV6-5 to TRBJ2-2, with 13 positions matching TRBD2. Sequencing was performed on PBMCs or T cells enriched from blood (not recorded which). The CDR3 DNA is TGTGCCAGCAGGAGACTAGCGGGGGGTGCCGGGGAGCTGTTTTTT. Its protein product is CASRRLAGGAGELFF.